One and the same sample provided the 28 T cell receptor beta chains below, sequenced in a study of cytomegalovirus exposure and HLA in healthy donors. In the PCR, 60 Vbeta and 13 Jbeta primers were used. Here immunoSEQ multiplex PCR was the method, and the copy in TCRdb shows in-frame clones only, minus some. The data contain around 63,000 clones, 80% to 90% of them singletons. Sequencing was done on a sample of PBMCs. The receptors derive from a woman in her thirties in good health and CMV-seronegative.

This clone was counted a few times. The gene calls are TRBV4-3 and TRBJ2-2; D uncertain. This CDR3 has 14 amino acids. Between the trimmed V and J ends, which lost 0 bases and 8 bases, there was a span of 10 bases. Germline V gene data show CDR1 as LGHNA and CDR2 as YSLEER. CDR3 sequence: CASSQELLGGELFF. In DNA form, the CDR3 reads TGCGCCAGCAGCCAAGAACTCCTCGGTGGGGAGCTGTTTTTT.

This clone is a singleton in its sample. The chain joins TRBV5-1 to TRBJ1-2, with TRBD1 identical over 11 bases. Losses at the gene ends were 3 bases for V and 12 bases for J; bases not matched to a gene: 4. Germline V gene data show CDR1 as SGHRS and CDR2 as YFSETQ. This CDR3 comprises 12 residues. CDR3 loop: CASSWGQGENTF. CDR3 DNA: TGCGCCAGCAGCTGGGGACAGGGGGAAAACACCTTC.

The J gene is TRBJ2-7, the V gene TRBV14, with D possibly being TRBD2 (5 bases). The germline CDR1 and CDR2 sequences are SGHDN and FVKESK. CDR3 length: 15 amino acids. The V and J ends lost 3 bases and 6 bases respectively, with 18 bases between them. CDR3 nucleotides: TGTGCCAGCAGCCACCGAACAACTAGGTTCGGCGAGCAGTACTTC. This gives the protein CASSHRTTRFGEQYF. Together with reference TRBV14 and TRBJ2-7, the CDR3 gives the full variable domain: EAGVTQFPSHSVIEKGQTVTLRCDPISGHDNLYWYRRVMGKEIKFLLHFVKESKQDESGMPNNRFLAERTGGTYSTLKVQPAELEDSGVYFCASSHRTTRFGEQYFGPGTRLTVT.

The chain joins TRBV29-1 to TRBJ2-7; maybe TRBD1 (5 bases). Germline V lookup: CDR1 SQVTM, CDR2 ANQGSEA. The CDR3 length is 13 residues. Trimming cost V 3 bases and J 3 bases, with 12 bases left between them. The CDR3 sequence: CSVEGDSNYEQYF. In nucleotides, the CDR3 is TGCAGCGTTGAGGGCGACAGCAACTACGAGCAGTACTTC.

The V and J genes are TRBV28 and TRBJ1-2; D is undetermined. This CDR3 contains 13 residues. The germline CDR1 and CDR2 sequences are MDHEN and SYDVKM. V was cut by 3 bases and J by 4 bases, with 9 bases left in between. CDR3 sequence: CASSFGRSYGYTF. DNA for the CDR3: TGTGCCAGCAGTTTTGGCAGGTCCTATGGCTACACCTTC.

V usage is TRBV5-5 and J usage is TRBJ1-1; 7 positions agree with TRBD1. Germline V gene data show CDR1 as SGHKS and CDR2 as YYEKEE (reference sequence). Trimming cost V 4 bases and J 1 base; bases outside gene matches: 4. The length of the CDR3 is 14 residues. The CDR3 loop is CASSVDRPNTEAFF. DNA for the CDR3: TGTGCCAGCAGCGTGGACAGGCCGAACACTGAAGCTTTCTTT.

Written as DNA, the CDR3 is TGTGCCAGCAGTCCCCAAGGACAGGGATGGAACACTGAAGCTTTCTTT. This translates into CASSPQGQGWNTEAFF. The genes are TRBV28 and TRBJ1-1, with 8 nucleotides matching TRBD1. The CDR3 extends over 16 amino acids. The V gene end was trimmed by 5 bases and the J gene end by 1 base; junction bases not matched to a gene: 9. Germline values: CDR1 MDHEN, CDR2 SYDVKM.

A note on this clone: One end of the junction fails to match germline, which may point to a read error. The chain combines TRBV7-9 with TRBJ1-1; D remains ambiguous. Looked up from germline, CDR1 is SEHNR and CDR2 is FQNEAQ (reference sequence). This CDR3 contains 14 residues. The DNA for the CDR3 is TGTTCCAGCAGCCCTCATACACCTTACCCTGAAGCTTTCTTT. Amino acids: CSSSPHTPYPEAFF.

The V call is TRBV10-3, the J call TRBJ1-3; TRBD1 agrees at 12 bases. CDR1 ENHRY and CDR2 SYGVKD come from the germline V gene. After removal of 5 bases from V and 4 bases from J, the junction contained 9 bases not matched to a gene. This CDR3 has 17 amino acids. The CDR3 is CAISSGTGGATGNTIYF. CDR3 nucleotides: TGTGCCATCAGTTCCGGGACAGGGGGCGCGACGGGAAACACCATATATTTT.

V gene TRBV29-1 combines with J gene TRBJ2-2; tentative D call: TRBD1 (6 bases). V dropped 6 bases and J dropped 7 bases, with 15 bases sitting between them. CDR1 is SQVTM, CDR2 ANQGSEA, per germline. This CDR3 comprises 13 residues. CDR3 in amino acids: CSVAPTGLGELFF. CDR3 coding DNA: TGCAGCGTCGCCCCGACAGGACTCGGGGAGCTGTTTTTT.

V and J are TRBV7-2 and TRBJ1-2; D gene uncertain. The V end was cut by 2 bases, the J end by 4 bases, with 8 bases between. The CDR3 loop spans 13 amino acids. Germline lookup yields CDR1 SGHTA and CDR2 FQGNSA. Here the CDR3 reads CASSLMESYGYTF. CDR3 nucleotide sequence: TGTGCCAGCAGCTTAATGGAGAGCTATGGCTACACCTTC.

V is TRBV7-2 and J is TRBJ2-5, with TRBD2 identical over 10 bases. The CDR3 has 14 amino acids. The ends lost 2 bases at V and 4 bases at J; junction bases unmatched: 1. Germline assignment: CDR1 SGHTA and CDR2 FQGNSA. CDR3 DNA: TGTGCCAGCAGCTTACAGCGGGGGGGAGAGACCCAGTACTTC. Protein: CASSLQRGGETQYF.

This clone was detected a few times. This sequence joins TRBV13 and TRBJ1-6; D unresolved. CDR1 is PRHDT and CDR2 is FYEKMQ in the germline V gene (reference sequence). The CDR3 totals 13 residues. V lost 0 bases to trimming and J lost 10 bases, with 7 bases between them. The CDR3 protein is CASSLGQWSPLHF. The CDR3 nucleotides are TGTGCCAGCAGCTTAGGGCAGTGGTCACCCCTCCACTTT.

V is TRBV25-1 and J is TRBJ1-1, with D hard to call. Deletions cut 6 bases from V and 0 bases from J, with 8 bases between. CDR3 length: 13 residues. Germline lookup yields CDR1 MGHDK and CDR2 SYGVNS. The CDR3 nucleotides read TGTGCCAGCAGACAGTCCGTGAACACTGAAGCTTTCTTT. Amino acids: CASRQSVNTEAFF. Supplemented by reference TRBV25-1 and TRBJ1-1, the full variable domain reads EADIYQTPRYLVIGTGKKITLECSQTMGHDKMYWYQQDPGMELHLIHYSYGVNSTEKGDLSSESTVSRIRTEHFPLTLESARPSHTSQYLCASRQSVNTEAFFGQGTRLTVV.

The rearrangement links TRBV5-1 to TRBJ2-2; D perhaps matches TRBD1 (5 bases). Per germline, CDR1 SGHRS and CDR2 YFSETQ. Trimming cost V 2 bases and J 1 base, with 9 bases left between them. The CDR3 runs to 15 residues. The CDR3 loop is CASSFWQGNTGELFF. CDR3 bases: TGCGCCAGCAGCTTTTGGCAGGGGAACACCGGGGAGCTGTTTTTT.

The V call is TRBV6-4, the J call TRBJ2-3; 10 bases are a match to TRBD2. CDR3 length: 16 residues. The germline CDR1 and CDR2 sequences are MRHNA and SNTAGT. The V segment lost 4 bases and the J segment 3 bases; nucleotides outside the gene matches: 7. CDR3 in DNA: TGTGCCAGCAGTGGTTCGGCTAGCGGGGGAACAGATACGCAGTATTTT. Its protein product is CASSGSASGGTDTQYF.

The J gene is TRBJ1-1, the V gene TRBV5-1; possible D gene TRBD1, 6 bases. The CDR3 consists of 16 residues. The V and J ends lost 4 bases and 3 bases respectively, with 19 bases between them. CDR1 and CDR2 from the germline V gene are SGHRS and YFSETQ. CDR3 loop: CASSLLGGAGDTEAFF. Here the CDR3 DNA reads TGCGCCAGCAGCCTGTTGGGGGGGGCGGGGGACACTGAAGCTTTCTTT.

This chain joins TRBV6-5 and TRBJ1-1; D is perhaps TRBD1 (5 bases). V dropped 7 bases and J dropped 3 bases, with 18 bases sitting between them. Looked up from germline, CDR1 is MNHEY and CDR2 is SVGAGI. The CDR3 consists of 15 residues. CDR3: CASNTLRDSDTEAFF. The CDR3 bases are TGTGCCAGCAACACACTCAGGGACTCTGACACTGAAGCTTTCTTT.

This chain uses TRBV19 with TRBJ2-3; weak D call: TRBD2 (6 bases). The germline CDR1 and CDR2 sequences are LNHDA and SQIVND (reference sequence). V dropped 7 bases and J dropped 2 bases, with 19 bases sitting between them. This CDR3 has 16 residues. For the CDR3, the DNA is TGTGCCAGTAACCACAGGTGGAGGGGAGACACAGATACGCAGTATTTT. It codes for CASNHRWRGDTDTQYF.

The chain is built from TRBV5-6 and TRBJ2-1; no reliable D call. From germline, CDR1 is SGHDT and CDR2 YYEEEE. V lost 4 bases and J 4 bases, leaving 15 bases between the germline ends. The CDR3 totals 15 residues. DNA of the CDR3: TGTGCCAGCAGCCCCCTACCAACGGGTTACAATGAGCAGTTCTTC. Translating gives CASSPLPTGYNEQFF. The whole variable domain, remainder taken from reference TRBV5-6 and TRBJ2-1, is DAGVTQSPTHLIKTRGQQVTLRCSPKSGHDTVSWYQQALGQGPQFIFQYYEEEERQRGNFPDRFSGHQFPNYSSELNVNALLLGDSALYLCASSPLPTGYNEQFFGPGTRLTVL.

This clone was seen only a few times. The chain uses TRBV4-1 and TRBJ2-1; TRBD1 matches at 9 bases. Germline V gene data show CDR1 as MGHRA and CDR2 as YSYEKL. V shed 4 bases, J shed 3 bases, and the junction held 7 bases outside the gene matches. The CDR3 extends over 16 amino acids. The CDR3 DNA is TGCGCCAGCAGCCCAGGACAGGGGACTAACTACAATGAGCAGTTCTTC. Its protein is CASSPGQGTNYNEQFF.

The CDR3 coding sequence is TGCGCCAGCAGCTCCCAGGGCTCTGGAAACACCATATATTTT. It translates to CASSSQGSGNTIYF. This chain uses TRBV5-1 with TRBJ1-3; a possible D gene is TRBD1 (5 bases). The CDR3 is 14 amino acids. Germline-derived CDR1 and CDR2 are SGHRS and YFSETQ. The V end lost 3 bases, the J end lost 0 bases, and 7 bases lay between the germline ends.

The chain carries TRBV11-2 and TRBJ1-2; D remains ambiguous. Germline V CDR1 and CDR2: SGHAT, FQNNGV. The CDR3 length is 13 residues. With 5 bases removed from V and 4 bases from J, the gap between germline ends came to 11 bases. For the CDR3, the DNA is TGTGCCAGCAGCACGTCGACATTCTATGGCTACACCTTC. This gives the protein CASSTSTFYGYTF.

The count of this clone is one. The rearrangement uses TRBV18 and TRBJ2-1; a weak D match, TRBD2 (6 bases). The CDR3 length is 15 residues. V dropped 3 bases and J dropped 1 base, with 10 bases sitting between them. Per germline, CDR1 KGHSH and CDR2 LQKENI. The CDR3 here is CASSPVGGSYNEQFF. As DNA, the CDR3 is TGTGCCAGCTCACCCGTGGGGGGATCCTACAATGAGCAGTTCTTC.

The J gene is TRBJ1-1, the V gene TRBV5-1; a weak D match, TRBD1 (6 bases). The CDR3 length is 15 residues. The V gene lost 0 bases and the J gene lost 5 bases, with 14 bases spanning the gap. The germline V gene encodes CDR1 SGHRS and CDR2 YFSETQ. This CDR3 is CASSLDGGGGTEAFF. As DNA, the CDR3 is TGCGCCAGCAGCTTGGATGGGGGCGGGGGGACTGAAGCTTTCTTT. Full variable domain (outside the CDR3, taken from reference TRBV5-1 and TRBJ1-1): KAGVTQTPRYLIKTRGQQVTLSCSPISGHRSVSWYQQTPGQGLQFLFEYFSETQRNKGNFPGRFSGRQFSNSRSEMNVSTLELGDSALYLCASSLDGGGGTEAFFGQGTRLTVV.

The chain employs TRBV27 and TRBJ2-7; D not resolved. CDR1 and CDR2 (germline): MNHEY, SMNVEV (reference sequence). The V end lost 5 bases, the J end lost 2 bases, and 10 bases lay between the germline ends. The CDR3 is 13 amino acids. The CDR3 spells CASSPLNAYEQYF. The CDR3, as DNA: TGTGCCAGCAGTCCACTAAACGCCTACGAGCAGTACTTC.

The chain joins TRBV18 to TRBJ1-1; TRBD1 aligns across 7 bases. The CDR3 contains 16 residues. The germline V gene has CDR1 KGHSH and CDR2 LQKENI. V was clipped by 3 bases and J by 4 bases; unmatched bases: 11. CDR3 DNA sequence: TGTGCCAGCTCACCGGAAAAAGGGGGCGGCGGCACTGAAGCTTTCTTT. Protein product: CASSPEKGGGGTEAFF.

This chain uses TRBV10-3 with TRBJ2-1, with a tentative D call TRBD2 (6 bases). CDR1 is ENHRY, CDR2 SYGVKD, per germline. CDR3 size: 17 residues. V dropped 1 base and J dropped 0 bases, with 13 bases sitting between them. The CDR3 here is CAISELKAGNSYNEQFF. In nucleotides, the CDR3 is TGTGCCATCAGTGAGTTGAAGGCGGGGAACTCCTACAATGAGCAGTTCTTC.